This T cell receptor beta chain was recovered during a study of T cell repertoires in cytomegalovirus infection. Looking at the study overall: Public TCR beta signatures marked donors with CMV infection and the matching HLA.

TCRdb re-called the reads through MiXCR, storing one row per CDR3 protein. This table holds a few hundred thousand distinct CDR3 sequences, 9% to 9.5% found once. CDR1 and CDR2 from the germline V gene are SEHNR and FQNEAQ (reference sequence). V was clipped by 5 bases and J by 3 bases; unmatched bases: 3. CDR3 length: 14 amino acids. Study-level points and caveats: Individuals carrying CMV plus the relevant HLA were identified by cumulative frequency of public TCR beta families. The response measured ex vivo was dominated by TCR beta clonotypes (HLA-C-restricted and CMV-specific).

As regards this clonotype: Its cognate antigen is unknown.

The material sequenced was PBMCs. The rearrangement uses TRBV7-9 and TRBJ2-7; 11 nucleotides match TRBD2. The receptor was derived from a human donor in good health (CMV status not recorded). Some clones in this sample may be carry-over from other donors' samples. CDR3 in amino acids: CASSPGLAVYEQYF. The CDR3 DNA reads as TGTGCCAGCAGCCCGGGACTAGCGGTCTACGAGCAGTACTTC.